These 32 T cell receptor beta chains were sequenced from one sample in a study of blood T cell repertoires in COVID-19. Data came from immunoSEQ multiplex PCR; TCRdb stores just in-frame clones and leaves some out. The sample lists roughly 36,000 clones, around 85% occurring once. The source material was peripheral blood. All receptors come from a man aged 60-69 years with acute or convalescent COVID-19.

The CDR3 spells CASSAPQGFYGYTF. The DNA for the CDR3 is TGTGCCAGCAGCGCACCCCAGGGGTTCTATGGCTACACCTTC. The chain is built from TRBV2 and TRBJ1-2, with a weak D call TRBD1 (6 bases). CDR1 is SNHLY, CDR2 FYNNEI, per germline. The CDR3 spans 14 residues. Trimming removed 6 bases at V and 4 bases at J, with 15 bases between. Variable domain in full (rest from reference TRBV2 and TRBJ1-2): EPEVTQTPSHQVTQMGQEVILRCVPISNHLYFYWYRQILGQKVEFLVSFYNNEISEKSEIFDDQFSVERPDGSNFTLKIRSTKLEDSAMYFCASSAPQGFYGYTFGSGTRLTVV.

V and J are TRBV5-6 and TRBJ1-6, with D unclear. Trimming removed 4 bases at V and 0 bases at J, with 17 bases between. This CDR3 has 18 amino acids. CDR1 SGHDT and CDR2 YYEEEE come from the germline V gene. DNA of the CDR3: TGTGCCAGCAGCAGAGGGTACAGAGTCAGCTCCTATAATTCACCCCTCCACTTT. It encodes CASSRGYRVSSYNSPLHF. Full variable domain (rest looked up from reference TRBV5-6 and TRBJ1-6): DAGVTQSPTHLIKTRGQQVTLRCSPKSGHDTVSWYQQALGQGPQFIFQYYEEEERQRGNFPDRFSGHQFPNYSSELNVNALLLGDSALYLCASSRGYRVSSYNSPLHFGNGTRLTVT.

V and J are TRBV3-1 (or the pseudogene TRBV3-2) and TRBJ2-5; possibly TRBD2 for D (5 bases). The CDR3 is 15 residues long. The germline CDR1 and CDR2 sequences are LGHDT and YNNKEL (reference sequence). The V and J ends lost 2 bases and 6 bases respectively, with 16 bases between them. The CDR3 region has the DNA TGTGCCAGCAGCCAACAACCGGAGCAGCGGAAGACCCAGTACTTC. It specifies CASSQQPEQRKTQYF.

This chain connects TRBV2 to TRBJ1-6, with TRBD1 matching over 7 bases. CDR3 size: 12 residues. Germline V CDR1 and CDR2: SNHLY, FYNNEI. J was trimmed by 12 bases and V by 8 bases; bases with no gene match: 7. For the CDR3, the DNA is TGTGCCAGCCGGGACAGCGATCGACCCCTCCACTTT. Translated, it gives CASRDSDRPLHF.

In its sample, this clone was seen once. This chain uses TRBV5-1 with TRBJ2-5; TRBD1 aligns across 12 bases. The germline gives CDR1 SGHRS, CDR2 YFSETQ. Trimming at V came to 0 bases and at J to 4 bases, leaving 7 bases not matched to a gene. The CDR3 covers 17 residues. CDR3 nucleotide sequence: TGCGCCAGCAGCTTGGAAGGGACAGGGGGCGGAGGAGAGACCCAGTACTTC. It translates to CASSLEGTGGGGETQYF.

The chain recombines TRBV28 with TRBJ2-5; D may be TRBD2 (6 bases). Germline CDR1 and CDR2: MDHEN and SYDVKM. This CDR3 is 14 amino acids long. Trimming pared 5 bases from V and 2 bases from J, leaving 12 bases between. The CDR3 coding sequence is TGTGCCAGCAGTCAACTAGCAGAACAAGAGACCCAGTACTTC. This codes for CASSQLAEQETQYF. The variable domain in full, with the rest retrieved from reference TRBV28 and TRBJ2-5, is DVKVTQSSRYLVKRTGEKVFLECVQDMDHENMFWYRQDPGLGLRLIYFSYDVKMKEKGDIPEGYSVSREKKERFSLILESASTNQTSMYLCASSQLAEQETQYFGPGTRLLVL.

J is TRBJ2-2 and V is TRBV6-5; unclear D gene. Per the germline V gene, CDR1 is MNHEY and CDR2 is SVGAGI. V was shortened by 8 bases and J by 8 bases, with 18 bases between the two germline ends. The CDR3 is 14 amino acids. CDR3: CASGPMTVSGELFF. CDR3 sequence (DNA): TGTGCCAGCGGGCCCATGACCGTATCGGGGGAGCTGTTTTTT.

The gene calls are TRBV28 and TRBJ2-3, with D possibly matching TRBD2 (5 bases). Germline CDR1 reads MDHEN; CDR2 reads SYDVKM. This CDR3 comprises 13 residues. The V end was cut by 6 bases, the J end by 5 bases, with 12 bases between. CDR3 DNA sequence: TGTGCCAGCAGCCATACTAGTGAAGATACGCAGTATTTT. It specifies CASSHTSEDTQYF.

The chain uses TRBV2 and TRBJ1-2; 7 nucleotides match TRBD1. Trimming at V came to 7 bases and at J to 7 bases, leaving 9 bases not matched to a gene. This CDR3 has 13 amino acids. Germline assignment: CDR1 SNHLY and CDR2 FYNNEI. In DNA, the CDR3 is TGTGCCAGCACACGACAGGGACGGGTTGGCTACACCTTC. Its protein product is CASTRQGRVGYTF.

This chain links TRBV18 with TRBJ2-3, with D possibly TRBD2 on 6 matching bases. The CDR3 is 15 amino acids. The germline V gene has CDR1 KGHSH and CDR2 LQKENI. V dropped 0 bases and J dropped 2 bases, with 9 bases sitting between them. The CDR3 is CASSPPRGTTDTQYF. For the CDR3, the DNA is TGTGCCAGCTCACCACCCCGGGGGACCACAGATACGCAGTATTTT.

V is TRBV19 and J is TRBJ2-1, with 7 bases that match TRBD1. V shed 7 bases and J 5 bases; nucleotides not matched to a gene: 11. Germline V gene data show CDR1 as LNHDA and CDR2 as SQIVND (reference sequence). The CDR3 is 15 residues long. In DNA form, the CDR3 reads TGTGCCAGTAATCCTTCGGGACAGATAAACAATGAGCAGTTCTTC. The encoded protein is CASNPSGQINNEQFF.

The V call is TRBV11-2, the J call TRBJ2-3, with 7 bases lining up with TRBD2. Unmatched junction bases numbered 17, after V lost 7 bases and J lost 10 bases. This CDR3 has 15 amino acids. Germline values: CDR1 SGHAT, CDR2 FQNNGV. CDR3 nucleotide sequence: TGTGCCAGCACCCCCCTAGGGAGGGAGAATAGGCCGCAGTATTTT. As protein: CASTPLGRENRPQYF.

The chain joins TRBV5-1 to TRBJ2-2, with 12 bases lining up with TRBD2. V lost 1 base to trimming and J lost 7 bases; unmatched junction nucleotides: 11. This CDR3 comprises 18 residues. Germline-derived CDR1 and CDR2 are SGHRS and YFSETQ. CDR3 DNA sequence: TGCGCCAGCAGCTTGAGAACTAGCGGGAGGCTATCGGTCGGGGAGCTGTTTTTT. Its translation: CASSLRTSGRLSVGELFF. Filled out from reference TRBV5-1 and TRBJ2-2, the complete variable domain reads KAGVTQTPRYLIKTRGQQVTLSCSPISGHRSVSWYQQTPGQGLQFLFEYFSETQRNKGNFPGRFSGRQFSNSRSEMNVSTLELGDSALYLCASSLRTSGRLSVGELFFGEGSRLTVL.

The chain links TRBV5-1 to TRBJ2-2; a possible D gene is TRBD2 (5 bases). V was cut by 5 bases and J by 6 bases, with 17 bases left in between. In germline, CDR1 is SGHRS, CDR2 YFSETQ. The length of the CDR3 is 15 residues. For the CDR3, the DNA is TGCGCCAGCAGATCGGGGTCATTAGGCGCCGGGGAGCTGTTTTTT. Protein product: CASRSGSLGAGELFF.

The chain uses TRBV18 and TRBJ1-2; 7 positions agree with TRBD1. The germline V gene has CDR1 KGHSH and CDR2 LQKENI. The CDR3 covers 16 residues. V was clipped by 4 bases and J by 0 bases; unmatched bases: 8. DNA for the CDR3: TGTGCCAGCTCACAGAAAGTACAGGGGACTAACTATGGCTACACCTTC. It specifies CASSQKVQGTNYGYTF.

This clone was recorded a few times. The V gene is TRBV3-1 (or the pseudogene TRBV3-2), the J gene TRBJ2-7; TRBD1 agrees at 9 bases. The V segment lost 4 bases and the J segment 2 bases; nucleotides outside the gene matches: 6. The length of the CDR3 is 15 residues. Germline lookup yields CDR1 LGHDT and CDR2 YNNKEL (reference sequence). CDR3 coding DNA: TGTGCCAGCAGCCGCGGCGGACAGGGGACCTACGAGCAGTACTTC. Its protein product is CASSRGGQGTYEQYF.

This clone was seen a handful of times. This sequence joins TRBV3-1 (or the pseudogene TRBV3-2) and TRBJ2-7; maybe TRBD2 (6 bases). CDR3 length equals 14 residues. Germline V gives CDR1 LGHDT, CDR2 YNNKEL (reference sequence). The V end was cut by 4 bases, the J end by 3 bases, with 13 bases between. The CDR3, as DNA: TGTGCCAGCAGCCCCGGCTGGGGAGGCTACGAGCAGTACTTC. Amino acids: CASSPGWGGYEQYF.

The rearrangement links TRBV15 to TRBJ2-1; the D gene is possibly TRBD2 (6 bases). The V and J ends lost 6 bases and 5 bases respectively, with 20 bases between them. The length of the CDR3 is 16 residues. Looked up from germline, CDR1 is LNHNV and CDR2 is YYDKDF (reference sequence). This CDR3 reads CATRGFGGGLNNEQFF. The DNA of the CDR3 is TGTGCCACCAGAGGCTTTGGGGGAGGACTGAACAATGAGCAGTTCTTC.

This chain joins TRBV6-6 and TRBJ1-5; D is uncertain. CDR1 is MNHNY and CDR2 is SVGAGI in the germline V gene (reference sequence). Trimming took off 2 bases at V and 1 base at J, with 9 bases between the two ends. This CDR3 has 15 amino acids. Here the CDR3 reads CASSYEGRSNQPQHF. In DNA form, the CDR3 reads TGTGCCAGCAGTTACGAGGGTCGGAGCAATCAGCCCCAGCATTTT.

In its sample, this clone was seen once. V and J are TRBV18 and TRBJ2-7; possibly TRBD1 for D (6 bases). Germline loops: CDR1 KGHSH, CDR2 LQKENI. This CDR3 has 12 amino acids. The V gene lost 5 bases and the J gene lost 5 bases, with 10 bases spanning the gap. The CDR3 coding sequence is TGTGCCAGCTCAGGGACATCTGACGAGCAGTACTTC. This codes for CASSGTSDEQYF.

This rearrangement joins TRBV28 to TRBJ2-3; 9 nucleotides agree with TRBD2. Germline-derived CDR1 and CDR2 are MDHEN and SYDVKM. After removal of 4 bases from V and 3 bases from J, the junction contained 5 bases not matched to a gene. This CDR3 comprises 15 residues. CDR3 protein: CASSSFSGRTDTQYF. The CDR3 DNA reads TGTGCCAGCAGTTCCTTTAGCGGGAGAACAGATACGCAGTATTTT.

This chain uses TRBV13 with TRBJ1-6; a weak D match, TRBD1 (6 bases). This CDR3 has 14 residues. V was clipped by 5 bases and J by 7 bases, with 12 bases between them. CDR1 and CDR2 from the germline V gene are PRHDT and FYEKMQ (reference sequence). CDR3 nucleotide sequence: TGTGCCAGCAGCCTACAGGGTGGCAATTCACCCCTCCACTTT. Translation gives CASSLQGGNSPLHF.

This clone has more than one count but fewer than ten. This chain connects TRBV4-1 to TRBJ2-1; TRBD2 matches at 12 bases. The CDR3 is 16 residues long. In germline, CDR1 is MGHRA, CDR2 YSYEKL. V shed 4 bases, J shed 2 bases, and the junction held 3 bases outside the gene matches. CDR3 protein: CASSLRTSGTYNEQFF. The CDR3 DNA reads as TGCGCCAGCAGCCTACGGACTAGCGGGACCTACAATGAGCAGTTCTTC.

This chain joins TRBV6-5 and TRBJ2-3, with TRBD2 identical over 12 bases. Trimming removed 4 bases from V and 5 bases from J; junction bases left unmatched: 4. Per germline, CDR1 MNHEY and CDR2 SVGAGI. This CDR3 region has 15 residues. Here the CDR3 DNA reads TGTGCCAGCAGTTTTGAGACTAGCGGGAGAGATACGCAGTATTTT. Amino acid sequence: CASSFETSGRDTQYF.

This clone was found once. V and J are TRBV30 and TRBJ2-5; D unresolved. With 0 bases removed from V and 5 bases from J, the gap between germline ends came to 10 bases. The CDR3 length is 13 residues. Germline V gives CDR1 GTSNPN, CDR2 SVGIG (reference sequence). CDR3 DNA sequence: TGTGCCTGGAGTGTACTCGTCGGGGAGACCCAGTACTTC. Its translation is CAWSVLVGETQYF.

The CDR3 bases are TGCAGCGTTGAAGAAAGGGACAGGGGCTATGGCTACACCTTC. It encodes CSVEERDRGYGYTF. The gene calls are TRBV29-1 and TRBJ1-2, with 10 bases matching TRBD1. The ends lost 0 bases at V and 4 bases at J; junction bases unmatched: 2. Germline CDR1 SQVTM, CDR2 ANQGSEA. The CDR3 is 14 amino acids.

This chain connects TRBV5-1 to TRBJ2-6; the match to TRBD2 covers 11 bases. Trimming at V came to 0 bases and at J to 2 bases, leaving 4 bases not matched to a gene. The CDR3 covers 18 residues. CDR1 and CDR2 from the germline V gene are SGHRS and YFSETQ. The CDR3 region has the DNA TGCGCCAGCAGCTTGGAACCTAGCGGGAGGACTGGGGCCAACGTCCTGACTTTC. The encoded protein is CASSLEPSGRTGANVLTF.

V gene TRBV5-1 combines with J gene TRBJ1-6; D possibly corresponds to TRBD1 (5 bases). The CDR3 sequence is 14 residues long. Germline CDR1 reads SGHRS; CDR2 reads YFSETQ. V was trimmed by 4 bases and J by 7 bases, leaving 12 bases between them. The CDR3 here is CASSPVRQNSPLHF. The CDR3 DNA reads as TGCGCCAGCAGCCCAGTCCGACAGAATTCACCCCTCCACTTT.

This clone appeared a single time. The genes are TRBV19 and TRBJ1-1, with TRBD1 matching 7 bases. CDR3 length equals 14 residues. The germline gives CDR1 LNHDA, CDR2 SQIVND (reference sequence). Unmatched junction bases numbered 12, after V lost 6 bases and J lost 8 bases. The CDR3 DNA reads TGTGCCAGTAGGAAGGACAGGAGCCAACAAGAAGCTTTCTTT. It encodes CASRKDRSQQEAFF.

This chain joins TRBV2 and TRBJ2-7, with a tentative D call TRBD1 (5 bases). Germline V gene sequence: CDR1 SNHLY, CDR2 FYNNEI. The CDR3 consists of 13 residues. Trimming stripped 9 bases from V and 2 bases from J, with 14 bases between. CDR3 bases: TGTGCCAGATCTAGGGGTGTTACCTACGAGCAGTACTTC. Protein sequence: CARSRGVTYEQYF.

The chain joins TRBV27 to TRBJ2-3; the match to TRBD2 covers 12 bases. Germline CDR1 reads MNHEY; CDR2 reads SMNVEV (reference sequence). Trimming at V came to 5 bases and at J to 4 bases, leaving 7 bases not matched to a gene. The CDR3 is 16 residues long. The CDR3 loop reads CASSPTGLAGADTQYF. The CDR3 DNA reads TGTGCCAGCAGTCCTACGGGACTAGCGGGCGCAGATACGCAGTATTTT.

The chain recombines TRBV19 with TRBJ1-2; perhaps TRBD1 as D (5 bases). The V gene's germline CDR1 is LNHDA and CDR2 SQIVND (reference sequence). The germline V and J ends were trimmed by 7 bases and 5 bases, with 14 bases remaining between them. This CDR3 region has 13 residues. In nucleotides, the CDR3 is TGTGCCAGTAAGGAGGGGCTCTTATATGGCTACACCTTC. This encodes CASKEGLLYGYTF.